Listed below are T cell receptor beta chains from one sample, sequenced in a study of blood T cell repertoires in COVID-19. The protocol was immunoSEQ multiplex PCR, while the TCRdb copy is restricted to in-frame clones and leaves out a portion. Counted here are about 230,000 clones, approximately 80% occurring once; the ten biggest clones make up around 7%. Material: peripheral blood. These receptors all come from a woman in her forties or fifties with acute or convalescent COVID-19. Both conserved end residues are part of each CDR3. The order of the fields is V gene, J gene, clone size, D gene, CDR3 protein, CDR3 DNA. A D gene is named only where the DNA matches it firmly. Size values are once, few and many counts, or a class for expanded clones, and some rows have none.

TRBV11-2	TRBJ2-5	NA	TRBD2	CASSLEAGGAGTQYF	TGTGCCAGCAGCTTAGAGGCGGGAGGGGCCGGGACCCAGTACTTC
TRBV2	TRBJ2-2	NA	TRBD2	CASSIQGLKNTGELFF	TGTGCCAGCAGTATTCAGGGACTAAAGAACACCGGGGAGCTGTTTTTT
TRBV21-1	TRBJ2-2	NA	NA	CASSTGQDTGELFF	TGTGCCAGCAGCACGGGACAGGACACCGGGGAGCTGTTTTTT
TRBV10-3	TRBJ1-4	NA	TRBD1	CAISDGTGSEKLFF	TGTGCCATCAGTGACGGGACAGGGAGTGAAAAACTGTTTTTT
TRBV19	TRBJ2-7	NA	NA	CATSPPQVGYEQYF	TGTGCCACCTCCCCCCCACAGGTCGGATATGAGCAGTACTTC
TRBV3-1/TRBV3-2	TRBJ1-1	few	TRBD1	CASSPLGGYTEAFF	TGTGCCAGCAGCCCCTTAGGGGGCTACACTGAAGCTTTCTTT
TRBV6-5	TRBJ1-4	NA	NA	CASSLRVRGEKLFF	TGTGCCAGCAGCCTGCGTGTAAGGGGAGAAAAACTGTTTTTT
TRBV19	TRBJ1-1	NA	NA	CASSTFNTEAFF	TGTGCCAGTAGTACCTTTAACACTGAAGCTTTCTTT
TRBV30	TRBJ1-4	NA	NA	CAWRRRDLHEKLFF	TGTGCCTGGAGAAGGAGGGACCTCCATGAAAAACTGTTTTTT
TRBV27	TRBJ2-1	NA	NA	CASSRPDRYNEQFF	TGTGCCAGCAGTCGCCCCGACAGGTACAATGAGCAGTTCTTC
TRBV6-5	TRBJ1-6	NA	TRBD1	CASIGTGLSPLHF	TGTGCCAGCATAGGGACAGGGCTTTCACCCCTCCACTTT
TRBV30	TRBJ1-3	NA	NA	CACDLVSGNTIYF	TGTGCCTGCGACTTGGTCTCTGGAAACACCATATATTTT
TRBV7-2	TRBJ1-3	few	NA	CASSPSVNTIYF	TGTGCCAGCAGCCCTTCGGTAAACACCATATATTTT
TRBV30	TRBJ1-2	NA	TRBD1	CAWSPTRGTGGGYTF	TGTGCCTGGAGTCCAACGCGGGGGACAGGGGGTGGCTACACCTTC
TRBV3-1/TRBV3-2	TRBJ1-6	few	TRBD1	CASSLGQGTYNSPLHF	TGTGCCAGCAGCTTAGGACAGGGAACTTATAATTCACCCCTCCACTTT
TRBV29-1	TRBJ2-3	few	NA	CSVAPRDTQYF	TGCAGCGTTGCTCCTAGAGATACGCAGTATTTT
TRBV24-1	TRBJ2-3	NA	NA	CATSEWAVGRDTQYF	TGTGCCACCAGTGAGTGGGCGGTGGGGAGAGATACGCAGTATTTT
TRBV28	TRBJ1-4	NA	TRBD1	CASRTGGDEKLFF	TGTGCCAGCCGGACAGGGGGGGATGAAAAACTGTTTTTT
TRBV14	TRBJ2-2	NA	TRBD2	CASSQEFSGRAFGELFF	TGTGCCAGCAGCCAAGAATTCAGCGGGAGGGCCTTCGGGGAGCTGTTTTTT
TRBV24-1	TRBJ1-5	few	TRBD1	CATSDQTGGGQPQHF	TGTGCCACCAGTGATCAAACAGGGGGCGGTCAGCCCCAGCATTTT
TRBV28	TRBJ1-2	once	TRBD1	CASSSTGGRVDGYTF	TGTGCCAGCAGTTCGACAGGGGGCCGGGTGGATGGCTACACCTTC
TRBV6-5	TRBJ1-2	NA	TRBD1	CAKPLGQHCGYTF	TGTGCCAAACCCCTGGGACAGCACTGTGGCTACACCTTC
TRBV9	TRBJ1-5	once	NA	CASSLTHSGDQPQHF	TGTGCCAGCAGCTTGACACACTCAGGGGATCAGCCCCAGCATTTT
TRBV5-3	TRBJ2-1	NA	NA	CARPLDGLSYNEQFF	TGTGCCAGACCCTTGGACGGTCTTTCCTACAATGAGCAGTTCTTC
TRBV6-5	TRBJ1-2	NA	NA	CASSFRSGYGYTF	TGTGCCAGCAGTTTCCGGAGCGGCTATGGCTACACCTTC
TRBV28	TRBJ2-2	NA	TRBD2	CASSLFSSGGTGELFF	TGTGCCAGCAGTTTATTTTCTAGCGGGGGCACCGGGGAGCTGTTTTTT
TRBV11-2	TRBJ2-7	NA	NA	CASSSQTDFSYEQYF	TGTGCCAGCAGCTCCCAAACGGACTTCTCCTACGAGCAGTACTTC
TRBV15	TRBJ2-7	NA	TRBD2	CATSRDSTSGIGRGYEQYF	TGTGCCACCAGCAGAGATAGCACTAGCGGGATCGGAAGGGGGTACGAGCAGTACTTC
TRBV19	TRBJ1-1	few	NA	CASSIVAGTEAFF	TGTGCCAGTAGTATAGTGGCAGGCACTGAAGCTTTCTTT
TRBV5-8	TRBJ1-2	NA	TRBD1	CASSFQGAHGYTF	TGTGCCAGCAGCTTTCAGGGGGCACATGGCTACACCTTC
TRBV4-2	TRBJ1-1	NA	NA	CASRQHSKNTEAFF	TGTGCCAGCAGACAGCACTCCAAGAACACTGAAGCTTTCTTT
TRBV21-1	TRBJ2-1	NA	NA	CASSKIGQGTGEQFF	TGTGCCAGCAGCAAAATAGGACAGGGCACGGGGGAGCAGTTCTTC
TRBV18	TRBJ1-5	NA	NA	CASSPATGNQPQHF	TGTGCCAGCTCACCAGCAACGGGCAATCAGCCCCAGCATTTT
TRBV28	TRBJ2-7	NA	TRBD1	CASSLPPGQGPYEQYF	TGTGCCAGCAGTTTACCCCCGGGACAGGGACCCTACGAGCAGTACTTC
TRBV6-6	TRBJ1-1	NA	NA	CASSYQNTEAFF	TGTGCCAGCAGTTACCAAAACACTGAAGCTTTCTTT
TRBV19	TRBJ2-5	once	TRBD1	CASSAQTGGKTQYF	TGTGCCAGTAGTGCTCAGACAGGGGGGAAGACCCAGTACTTC
TRBV30	TRBJ1-2	NA	TRBD1	CAWRAGGGGYTF	TGTGCCTGGAGAGCAGGGGGAGGTGGCTACACCTTC
TRBV20-1	TRBJ1-1	NA	NA	CSASLRGWGTEAFF	TGCAGTGCTAGTCTGCGGGGATGGGGCACTGAAGCTTTCTTT
TRBV6-6	TRBJ2-1	NA	TRBD2	CASRRLAGICYNEQFF	TGTGCCAGCAGACGATTAGCGGGGATCTGCTACAATGAGCAGTTCTTC
TRBV7-9	TRBJ2-1	NA	TRBD2	CASSWGGTSSEQFF	TGTGCCAGCAGCTGGGGCGGGACTAGCAGTGAGCAGTTCTTC
TRBV5-5	TRBJ2-7	NA	TRBD1	CASSQVLSGQVSYEQYF	TGTGCCAGCAGCCAGGTACTTTCGGGACAGGTCTCCTACGAGCAGTACTTC
TRBV7-9	TRBJ2-2	NA	NA	CASSLGEFANTGELFF	TGTGCCAGCAGCTTAGGGGAGTTCGCGAACACCGGGGAGCTGTTTTTT
TRBV24-1	TRBJ2-7	NA	TRBD1	CATKGTDTEQYF	TGTGCCACCAAGGGGACAGACACAGAGCAGTACTTC
TRBV14	TRBJ2-2	NA	TRBD1	CASSLTGGSITGELFF	TGTGCCAGCAGCCTGACAGGGGGGTCGATCACCGGGGAGCTGTTTTTT
TRBV7-9	TRBJ1-2	NA	NA	CASSKDNSHPLNYGYTF	TGTGCCAGCAGCAAGGACAACAGCCATCCCCTTAACTATGGCTACACCTTC
TRBV11-1	TRBJ2-2	NA	TRBD1	CASSLASTRTGGNGELFF	TGTGCCAGCAGCTTAGCTTCAACCCGGACAGGGGGCAACGGGGAGCTGTTTTTT
TRBV3-1/TRBV3-2	TRBJ2-7	NA	NA	CASSQDVVSYEQYF	TGTGCCAGCAGCCAAGACGTCGTCTCCTACGAGCAGTACTTC
TRBV27	TRBJ2-1	NA	NA	CASSPGTYNEQFF	TGTGCCAGCAGTCCCGGGACTTACAATGAGCAGTTCTTC
TRBV6-5	TRBJ2-3	NA	TRBD2	CASRPTSSVSDTQYF	TGTGCCAGCAGACCGACTAGCTCAGTATCCGATACGCAGTATTTT